The TCR beta chain under discussion was sequenced for a study of Graves' ophthalmopathy and Graves' hyperthyroidism (dated by TCRdb to the late 2010s). With regard to the full study: Peripheral blood was collected at initial diagnosis, before any treatment. An independent validation cohort was composed of about 20 hyperthyroidism patients and around 15 patients who later progressed from hyperthyroidism to ophthalmopathy. Once sampling was done, hyperthyroidism patients were given methimazole at a starting dose of 30 mg daily, while ophthalmopathy patients were given high-dose intravenous methylprednisolone. In more than five hyperthyroidism patients, T-cell repertoires of thyroid tissue and blood were compared. To tell Graves' ophthalmopathy apart from Graves' hyperthyroidism, and to predict which patients would progress to ophthalmopathy, the study relied on TCR beta repertoire signatures. For training and testing, the 100 patients in the discovery cohort were randomly divided in a 7:3 ratio. To explore V-J signatures that separate ophthalmopathy from hyperthyroidism, a discovery set of about 98 patients was enrolled, consisting of fewer than 45 with ophthalmopathy and roughly 57 with stable hyperthyroidism. In total, 135 blood samples were TCR-sequenced: 40 to 45 ophthalmopathy, approximately 75 hyperthyroidism and approximately 17 hyperthyroidism-to-ophthalmopathy patients.

Here is what the overall study found, with its caveats: In validation, the model predicted ophthalmopathy progression with over 60% sensitivity and approximately 78% specificity; some twelve predicted patients were CT-confirmed with GO in a median of approximately 6.2 months. Sample size was not predetermined statistically, and investigators were not blinded to group allocation. Among expanded thyroid clonotypes with frequency above 0.001, most also showed up in blood, which suggests that blood repertoires may reflect the thyroid immune response. Ophthalmopathy was separated from stable hyperthyroidism by the 13-signature model with roughly 87% sensitivity and less than 82% specificity in cross-validation and with 80%/75% in the test set.

The sample holds a few counts of this clonotype. Its antigen is unknown. No base qualities exist here, and no much larger clone lies one base off it. Including cysteine and phenylalanine, the CDR3 has 14 amino acids. This entry keeps only the CDR3 DNA: 42 bases, framed from base 1. CDR1 and CDR2, per the germline V gene, are SGHTA and FQGNSA. V loses 1 base, J loses 7 bases, and the germline ends lie 14 bases apart. TCR beta CDR3 regions were amplified from RNA transcripts for repertoire sequencing. HTBI primers and the Qiagen OneStep RT-PCR kit were used in a first-round RT-PCR, which was followed by a second-round multiplex PCR, size selection and purification. Libraries were sequenced on an Illumina HiSeq2000 using paired-end 100 bp reads. The published analysis was carried out like this. Reads were processed with SOAPnuke, discarding reads with adapters, uncalled bases, mean Phred below 15, or no exact constant-primer or identifier match. High-quality paired reads were merged with COPE v1.2.5. Clonotypes were defined as unique nucleotide sequences and were aligned to IMGT TRB V, D and J references using MiTCR v1.1. The analysis was limited to V-J combinations with a frequency above 0.0001, which together covered over 99% of the repertoires. For each V-J combination, a TCR clonal expansion and chaos score was defined as F50 clonal expansion divided by the chaos observed in the TCRdist matrix. Welch's t-statistics and random forest were used to narrow the features down to about twelve V-J combinations, which were then fed into a naive Bayes classifier. Thyroid-blood repertoire similarity was quantified with the Morisita-Horn index. TCRdb reprocessed the public reads (quality trimming at Q25 with fastp, clone calling with MiXCR) and kept in-frame beta chains. Rows with one shared CDR3 protein collapse into an entry with the most common genes and DNA. The V and J calls were determined by TCRdb, not by the authors. Across this sample there are about 210,000 distinct CDR3 sequences, with approximately 29% seen only once. 9.1% of the sample goes to the ten largest clones.

Ophthalmopathy patients had moderately to severely active disease, Clinical Activity Score of at least 3, NOSPECS grade of at least 4, and disease duration under 3 months. Patients with other autoimmune diseases, uncontrolled infections, pregnancy or lactation were excluded from the study. Clinical symptoms, serum thyroxine, TRAb, thyroid ultrasound and orbital computed tomography formed the basis of the diagnosis. Ficoll-Paque density gradient centrifugation was used to isolate PBMCs from 8.5 to 10 ml of fresh peripheral blood. Total RNA was extracted using Trizol reagent, and RNA quality was checked on an Agilent 2100 Bioanalyzer.

This sequence was found in a man aged 45-65 years with Graves' ophthalmopathy. Donor details come from another sample of the same person, matched by shared clones. The chain is assembled from TRBV7-2 and TRBJ2-7; a confident D gene designation cannot be given. Specimen: peripheral blood. The CDR3 reads as follows: CASSLGILGREQYF. The nucleotides read TGTGCCAGCAGCTTAGGGATCCTTGGGCGGGAGCAGTACTTC.